This TCR gamma chain was recorded in a study of gamma-delta chains in newborns, infants, children. Overall study: Microbial exposure reportedly drives polyclonal innate γδ T cell expansion after birth.

TCRdb reanalysed the reads via CATT. Here the sample spans some 2,800 gamma-chain clones, more than 25% being singletons. Per the germline V gene, CDR1 is EGSNGY and CDR2 is YDSYNSKV. With 0 bases clipped from V and 6 bases from J, the junction kept 2 bases outside the gene matches. The CDR3 length is 12 residues. By share of the sample, this clone is large. Sequencing was performed on blood. This TCR came from a child who was a newborn, infant or young child, either healthy, febrile or measles-vaccinated (not recorded which). The chain carries TRGV2 and TRGJ1 or TRGJ2. The CDR3 sequence is CATWDGPYKKLF. CDR3 in DNA: TGTGCCACCTGGGACGGGCCTTATAAGAAACTCTTT.